Below are 22 T cell receptor beta chains sequenced from a single sample in a study of a mutant IDH1 vaccine in newly diagnosed glioma (dated by TCRdb to about 2021). The method was the immunoSEQ multiplex PCR assay. TCRdb took over this immuneACCESS table, retaining in-frame rearrangements with V and J assigned. Such tables are incomplete; in checked studies, under half of the missing clones stem from an unresolved V gene, and the remainder is unexplained. For this sample there are tens of thousands of clones; 82% appear just once. The ten largest clones add up to 3% to 3.5% of the sample. For these TCRs, the target antigens are not known. The time point label corresponds to: week 5, during vaccination. Each vaccine dose was 300 ug of a 20-mer mutant IDH1 peptide in Montanide, given subcutaneously with topical imiquimod. The sequencing here drew on PBMCs, taken from a glioma patient whose treatment included an IDH1 peptide vaccine. These receptors all stem from a woman aged 18-29 years with glioma. Some clones in this sample may be carry-over from other donors' samples.

The CDR3 DNA reads as TGTGCCAGCATCCACGGGGGCAATCAGCCCCAGCATTTT. This codes for CASIHGGNQPQHF. The chain joins TRBV6-6 to TRBJ1-5; D is uncertain. The CDR3 contains 13 residues. Germline V lookup: CDR1 MNHNY, CDR2 SVGAGI (reference sequence). Trimming removed 7 bases at V and 2 bases at J, with 9 bases between.

The chain recombines TRBV30 with TRBJ2-2; 8 bases line up with TRBD2. This CDR3 has 16 residues. Germline assignment: CDR1 GTSNPN and CDR2 SVGIG (reference sequence). V was clipped by 0 bases and J by 5 bases; unmatched bases: 8. This CDR3 is CAWSVRAGVETGELFF. CDR3 nucleotides: TGTGCCTGGAGTGTAAGAGCGGGAGTGGAAACCGGGGAGCTGTTTTTT.

This clone was detected only once. The chain combines TRBV5-4 with TRBJ2-1, with 11 positions matching TRBD2. V gave up 6 bases and J gave up 0 bases; unmatched junction bases: 11. Germline V gene sequence: CDR1 SGHNT, CDR2 YYREEE (reference sequence). This CDR3 comprises 18 residues. For the CDR3, the DNA is TGTGCCAGCACCCCCTACGGACTAGCGGGTTTCTCCTACAATGAGCAGTTCTTC. Its translation is CASTPYGLAGFSYNEQFF.

This clone was observed a handful of times. The chain uses TRBV6-5 and TRBJ2-5; 11 bases are shared with TRBD2. Germline CDR1 and CDR2: MNHEY and SVGAGI. V shed 5 bases, J shed 4 bases, and the junction held 6 bases outside the gene matches. CDR3 length equals 15 residues. CDR3 protein: CASSVTSGVSETQYF. In DNA, the CDR3 is TGTGCCAGCAGTGTGACTAGCGGGGTTTCAGAGACCCAGTACTTC.

The gene calls are TRBV19 and TRBJ1-1, with TRBD1 as a possible D gene (6 bases). V lost 3 bases, J lost 8 bases, and 10 bases lay in between. Per germline, CDR1 LNHDA and CDR2 SQIVND (reference sequence). The CDR3 spans 12 residues. The CDR3 DNA sequence: TGTGCCAGTAGTATGGGGGCAAGGGAAGCTTTCTTT. The encoded protein is CASSMGAREAFF.

The chain is built from TRBV5-4 and TRBJ2-1; D is unresolved. V was shortened by 0 bases and J by 8 bases, with 12 bases between the two germline ends. CDR3 size: 14 residues. Germline CDR1 and CDR2: SGHNT and YYREEE (reference sequence). This chain's CDR3 is CASSLGPLKDEQFF. Written as DNA, the CDR3 is TGTGCCAGCAGCTTGGGACCGCTCAAAGATGAGCAGTTCTTC.

The chain is built from TRBV5-4 and TRBJ2-1; D uncertain. Germline lookup yields CDR1 SGHNT and CDR2 YYREEE (reference sequence). This CDR3 has 14 amino acids. V was shortened by 1 base and J by 0 bases, with 5 bases between the two germline ends. The CDR3 protein is CASSLHGSYNEQFF. The CDR3 nucleotides read TGTGCCAGCAGCTTGCACGGCTCCTACAATGAGCAGTTCTTC.

This clone was seen only once. The CDR3 nucleotides are TGTGCCAGCAGTTTAGGGGCCAGGGGTCAGGACGAGCAGTACTTC. This encodes CASSLGARGQDEQYF. The rearrangement joins TRBV27 to TRBJ2-7; a weak D match, TRBD1 (6 bases). This CDR3 region has 15 residues. Between the trimmed V and J ends, which lost 2 bases and 5 bases, there was a span of 16 bases. Germline loops: CDR1 MNHEY, CDR2 SMNVEV (reference sequence).

The chain recombines TRBV6-5 with TRBJ2-7; D may be TRBD1 (6 bases). Germline CDR1 and CDR2: MNHEY and SVGAGI. The CDR3 covers 12 residues. Trimming shortened V by 10 bases and J by 2 bases, and 12 bases separated the two germline ends. CDR3 sequence: CATHRVAYEQYF. As DNA, the CDR3 is TGTGCCACACACAGGGTGGCCTACGAGCAGTACTTC.

The chain combines TRBV5-1 with TRBJ2-1, with a weak D call TRBD2 (6 bases). The CDR3 has 13 residues. V shed 5 bases and J shed 2 bases, with 8 bases lying between them. From germline, CDR1 is SGHRS and CDR2 YFSETQ. CDR3 sequence reads: CASRGGAYNEQFF. CDR3 nucleotide sequence: TGCGCCAGCAGAGGCGGGGCCTACAATGAGCAGTTCTTC.

The chain combines TRBV5-6 with TRBJ2-7; possible D gene TRBD1, 6 bases. Looked up from germline, CDR1 is SGHDT and CDR2 is YYEEEE. V was shortened by 3 bases and J by 3 bases, with 19 bases between the two germline ends. This CDR3 has 16 amino acids. The CDR3 coding sequence is TGTGCCAGCAGCTCCCAATCTCGGCCCAGGGGCTACGAGCAGTACTTC. Protein: CASSSQSRPRGYEQYF.

This clone has a single count. The chain has TRBV9 and TRBJ1-4, with TRBD1 matching over 8 bases. Trimming removed 0 bases from V and 0 bases from J; junction bases left unmatched: 10. The CDR3 sequence is 19 residues long. Looked up from germline, CDR1 is SGDLS and CDR2 is YYNGEE. In nucleotides, the CDR3 is TGTGCCAGCAGCGTAGCCGCCATCCCGGGACAGGCAACTAATGAAAAACTGTTTTTT. Amino acids: CASSVAAIPGQATNEKLFF.

The gene calls are TRBV9 and TRBJ2-3, with TRBD2 as a possible D gene (5 bases). The V end was cut by 0 bases, the J end by 3 bases, with 11 bases between. Per the germline V gene, CDR1 is SGDLS and CDR2 is YYNGEE. This CDR3 comprises 15 residues. CDR3 in amino acids: CASSVGRQTTDTQYF. The CDR3 nucleotides are TGTGCCAGCAGCGTAGGGAGGCAGACTACAGATACGCAGTATTTT.

The V call is TRBV2, the J call TRBJ2-3; no clear D gene. This CDR3 region has 13 residues. With 2 bases removed from V and 0 bases from J, the gap between germline ends came to 3 bases. Germline CDR1 and CDR2: SNHLY and FYNNEI. The CDR3 sequence is CASSELSTDTQYF. In DNA form, the CDR3 reads TGTGCCAGCAGTGAATTGAGCACAGATACGCAGTATTTT. The full variable domain, completed using reference TRBV2 and TRBJ2-3, is EPEVTQTPSHQVTQMGQEVILRCVPISNHLYFYWYRQILGQKVEFLVSFYNNEISEKSEIFDDQFSVERPDGSNFTLKIRSTKLEDSAMYFCASSELSTDTQYFGPGTRLTVL.

The chain recombines TRBV6-5 with TRBJ1-3; D gene uncertain. The V and J ends lost 5 bases and 4 bases respectively, with 15 bases between them. The CDR3 is made up of 15 amino acids. Per germline, CDR1 MNHEY and CDR2 SVGAGI. The CDR3 DNA reads as TGTGCCAGCAGTGCCCGCGTGGCAACAGGAAACACCATATATTTT. Protein product: CASSARVATGNTIYF.

The V gene is TRBV5-1, the J gene TRBJ2-3; D remains unclear. Germline CDR1 reads SGHRS; CDR2 reads YFSETQ. With 0 bases removed from V and 4 bases from J, the gap between germline ends came to 15 bases. The CDR3 totals 16 residues. This chain's CDR3 is CASSLAANRLADTQYF. For the CDR3, the DNA is TGCGCCAGCAGCTTGGCCGCCAACCGACTGGCAGATACGCAGTATTTT.

This clone was found once. The chain uses TRBV2 and TRBJ1-5, with TRBD1 as a possible D gene (6 bases). The CDR3 has 11 residues. The V and J ends lost 5 bases and 14 bases respectively, with 13 bases between them. From germline, CDR1 is SNHLY and CDR2 FYNNEI. Here the CDR3 reads CASSTGTNKHF. The CDR3 DNA follows: TGTGCCAGCAGTACCGGGACAAATAAGCATTTT.

As concerns this clone: This sample also contains other DNA sequences that code for the same CDR3. The chain employs TRBV19 and TRBJ1-1; D is ambiguous. Per the germline V gene, CDR1 is LNHDA and CDR2 is SQIVND (reference sequence). V lost 1 base to trimming and J lost 3 bases, with 9 bases between them. The CDR3 has 14 residues. CDR3 loop: CASSIGRRYTEAFF. In DNA form, the CDR3 reads TGTGCCAGTAGTATAGGGCGGCGATACACTGAAGCTTTCTTT.

The chain combines TRBV4-3 with TRBJ1-2, with 9 positions matching TRBD1. Trimming cost V 4 bases and J 4 bases; bases outside gene matches: 4. CDR1 is LGHNA and CDR2 is YSLEER in the germline V gene. The CDR3 is 14 amino acids. CDR3 amino acids: CASSRDRDLYGYTF. The CDR3, as DNA: TGCGCCAGCAGCCGGGACAGGGACCTCTATGGCTACACCTTC.

The genes are TRBV7-2 and TRBJ2-4; TRBD1 might be the D (5 bases). Germline CDR1 reads SGHTA; CDR2 reads FQGNSA. The germline V and J ends were trimmed by 0 bases and 9 bases, with 9 bases remaining between them. This CDR3 is built from 13 residues. CDR3: CASSLALTAIQYF. The CDR3 DNA reads TGTGCCAGCAGCTTAGCTCTGACAGCCATTCAGTACTTC.

The chain is built from TRBV10-2 and TRBJ2-5; no firm D call. The CDR3 is 12 amino acids. Germline loops: CDR1 WSHSY, CDR2 SAAADI. V lost 3 bases, J lost 8 bases, and 10 bases lay in between. CDR3: CASSEVRGTQYF. CDR3 DNA: TGCGCCAGCAGTGAAGTCCGAGGAACCCAGTACTTC.

The chain recombines TRBV5-5 with TRBJ1-1; no clear D gene. Trimming left V 4 bases short and J 7 bases short, with 14 bases between. CDR1 is SGHKS and CDR2 is YYEKEE in the germline V gene (reference sequence). This CDR3 has 13 amino acids. In DNA form, the CDR3 reads TGTGCCAGCAGCCCAACGCCAACAATTGAAGCTTTCTTT. It specifies CASSPTPTIEAFF.